This T cell receptor (beta chain) is drawn from a study of T cells in Graves' hyperthyroidism and ophthalmopathy. About the research overall: Peripheral blood was drawn at first diagnosis, prior to all treatment.

Study results and caveats: Most thyroid clonotypes with frequency above 0.001 were detected in blood.

This clonotype was found many times. Its specificity is unknown. Amplification targeted TCR beta CDR3 regions from RNA transcripts. During a first-round RT-PCR of the TCR CDR3, the HTBI primer set was used. One entry per CDR3 protein, called by TCRdb with MiXCR from the multiplex PCR reads. The sample includes over 650,000 distinct CDR3 sequences, around 17% of them seen just once. PBMCs came from 10 ml fresh peripheral blood. The V gene lost 3 bases and the J gene lost 1 base, with 9 bases spanning the gap. Per the germline V gene, CDR1 is MDHEN and CDR2 is SYDVKM. The CDR3 is 14 residues long. The clonotype was recovered from a man in his late teens or twenties with Graves' hyperthyroidism. The V gene is TRBV28, the J gene TRBJ2-5; no clear D. Sequencing input: blood. CDR3 sequence reads: CASSFKQPQETQYF. The CDR3 bases are TGTGCCAGCAGTTTCAAACAGCCCCAAGAGACCCAGTACTTC. The whole variable domain, filled in from reference TRBV28 and TRBJ2-5, reads DVKVTQSSRYLVKRTGEKVFLECVQDMDHENMFWYRQDPGLGLRLIYFSYDVKMKEKGDIPEGYSVSREKKERFSLILESASTNQTSMYLCASSFKQPQETQYFGPGTRLLVL.